The rows below give T cell receptor beta chains drawn from one sample of a study of T cell repertoires in cytomegalovirus infection. TCRdb ran MiXCR on the reads and lists one entry per CDR3 protein. The sample comprises 150,000 to 190,000 distinct CDR3 sequences, around a quarter of which are singletons, and approximately 11% rests with the top ten. The sequenced sample consisted of PBMCs. The receptor set was obtained from a human donor in good health (CMV status not recorded). Some clones in this sample may be carry-over from other donors' samples. CDR3s include the opening cysteine and the closing phenylalanine or tryptophan.

V gene	J gene	CDR3 protein
TRBV9	TRBJ2-3	CASSSVGSPGDTQYF
TRBV28	TRBJ1-1	CASSLVGTTEAFF
TRBV20-1	TRBJ1-5	CSVNRGQEPQHF
TRBV6-1	TRBJ1-1	CASSEAGTGNTEAFF
TRBV24-1	TRBJ1-1	CATSGRPGNTEAFF
TRBV19	TRBJ2-1	CASSTGTGGHEQFF
TRBV7-6	TRBJ2-7	CASSFGATPYQQYF
TRBV28	TRBJ1-2	CASSRTGRSGYTF
TRBV14	TRBJ2-1	CASSQVSGRRNEQFF
TRBV7-8	TRBJ2-5	CASSPSRTEGRVGQYF
TRBV20-1	TRBJ1-6	CSATPHQGAIINSPLHF
TRBV11-2	TRBJ2-3	CASSSEGLADTQYF
TRBV4-1	TRBJ2-3	CASSQDWASDTQYF
TRBV18	TRBJ2-3	CASSPRPGGAGTDTQYF
TRBV5-1	TRBJ2-5	CASSAPGTGVGETQYF
TRBV2	TRBJ2-3	CASSGGQSTDTQYF
TRBV2	TRBJ1-1	CASSFSRNTEAFF
TRBV20-1	TRBJ2-3	CSARDIRTTDTQYF
TRBV7-9	TRBJ2-5	CASSSDRAQETQYF
TRBV25-1	TRBJ1-1	CASSEGENTEAFF
TRBV6-2/TRBV6-3	TRBJ2-7	CASSYHLFDRMGGDAEQYF
TRBV2	TRBJ2-7	CASRELAGSYEQYF
TRBV6-1	TRBJ2-2	CASSDRWRDSGELFF